The rows below give T cell receptor beta chains drawn from one sample of a study of T cells in Graves' hyperthyroidism and ophthalmopathy. TCRdb itself ran the multiplex PCR reads through MiXCR, one entry per CDR3 protein. Of under 550,000 distinct CDR3 sequences in the sample, nearly 20% were seen once. Sequencing was done on a sample of blood. These TCRs come from a man aged 35 to 55 with Graves' ophthalmopathy. The conserved cysteine and the conserved F or W are not part of the CDR3 here.

v_call | cdr3_aa
TRBV20-1 | SASEDGFNEKLF
TRBV5-1 | ASRGAGANVLT
TRBV7-9 | ASSLGWRYGYT
TRBV19 | ASSIASLTDTQY
TRBV12-3/TRBV12-4 | ASSDSGLNYEQY
TRBV12-3/TRBV12-4 | ASSFTGQGIETQY
TRBV18 | ASSPGKGRGEETQY
TRBV29-1 | SADRDNYGYT
TRBV28 | ASSPLPGAIGEQY
TRBV6-1 | ASKSGQNTGELF
TRBV9 | ASSATGTDKETQY
TRBV2 | ASTLLGAETQY
TRBV29-1 | SAETGDYGYT
TRBV13 | ASSLVGGATDTQY
TRBV7-2 | ASSLEGTSILAKNIQY
TRBV15 | ATSGTGSTDTQY
TRBV4-1 | ASSQDLWVEQY
TRBV7-2 | ASSPQSGLQETQY
TRBV7-6 | ASSSTGSLEQY
TRBV29-1 | SVERTGRYNEQF
TRBV18 | SSSRGSGSYTDTQY
TRBV20-1 | SASRGDEQF
TRBV6-1 | ASWAGDGSYNEQF
TRBV7-9 | ASGFTGRTDTQY
TRBV6-1 | ASRTWAYGNQPQH
TRBV12-5 | ASGLVSAGGPNEQF
TRBV6-1 | ASRPGGGLSYEQY
TRBV6-2/TRBV6-3 | ASSYSTSGQETQY
TRBV3-1 | ASSQVFRQKDYGYT
TRBV7-2 | ASSIAIGGRAGEQF
TRBV28 | ASSFGGGFNEQY
TRBV25-1 | ASSLGDGNTIY
TRBV7-2 | ASSLRDRGSNEQF
TRBV3-1 | ASSQESYGPDTQY
TRBV28 | ASSSSSAHTQY
TRBV18 | ASTTGTGVNTIY
TRBV7-3 | ASSTSGVGELF
TRBV3-1 | ASSHSPQGASYEQY
TRBV3-1 | ASRPPGLAGTGELF
TRBV7-9 | ASSLTGPDTQY
TRBV30 | AWGPSASNYGYT
TRBV6-2/TRBV6-3 | ASSYPFVRTTYEQY
TRBV9 | ASSPVAGGPGETQY
TRBV7-2 | ASSQDGVATNEKLF
TRBV6-1 | ASSSPGTDYGYT
TRBV6-5 | ASSYRQGGEQY
TRBV5-1 | ASSLAGTATDTQY
TRBV29-1 | SVDGSGTGGGSDTQY
TRBV18 | ASSPRPGQGSYQPQH
TRBV11-2 | ASSLSGGNEQY
TRBV5-4 | ASSWGGRLGGETQY
TRBV28 | ASNIEPRGEQY
TRBV6-5 | ASSPFVNTEAF
TRBV28 | ASSSYPMIDTGELF
TRBV10-2 | ASSEFGLGKTDTQY